This T cell receptor (beta chain) was sequenced for a study of read filtering for tumor transcriptome and immune sequencing (dated by TCRdb to the early 2020s). As for the study more broadly: The cohort had about 17 male and 14 female patients with a mean age of roughly 66 years, ranging from about 45 to 85. By revised international staging, roughly eight patients were R-ISS I, some 16 were R-ISS II and over five were R-ISS III. The study compared TCR repertoires from targeted immune repertoire sequencing and bulk whole-transcriptome sequencing run on the same bone marrow samples. One of the main goals was to work out a read-filtering strategy for immune repertoire data, in particular whether clonotypes backed by only a single read should be removed. After DNase treatment, whole-transcriptome libraries were prepared using the TruSeq RNA Access Library Prep Kit. Per sample, about 4.05 to 10.27 million TCR-region mapped reads were obtained with IR-seq, compared with only about 80 to 1,400 with RNA-seq.

What the study reported, not specific to this receptor: Single-read clonotypes made up roughly 82% of clonotypes but only 3.5% to 4% of total reads in IR-seq, compared with just under 75% of clonotypes and under 45% of reads in RNA-seq. Compared with RNA-seq, IR-seq captured clonotypes at much greater depth and more reliably, and a smaller IR-seq throughput was enough to identify most of the shared clonotypes. The correlation between IR-seq and RNA-seq shared clonotype proportions was increased by removal of single-read clonotypes. The sorted CD138-negative fraction was a mixed bone marrow immune population, not purified T cells.

The CDR3 measures 18 amino acids from cysteine to phenylalanine. Only the CDR3 DNA stays, 54 bases, in frame from base 1. CDR1 and CDR2 are read off the germline V gene (reference sequence) as LGHDT and YNNKEL. Every patient had bone marrow sampled at the time of active disease. Bone marrow mononuclear cells were isolated by Ficoll-Hypaque density gradient centrifugation. Myeloma plasma cells were removed and CD138-negative cells were collected by negative selection after labeling with CD138 magnetic microbeads on a MACS separator. Flow cytometry with CD138 antibodies on an Attune NxT was used to check how pure the isolated cells were. Total RNA was extracted with TRIzol reagent and quantified with a NanoDrop spectrophotometer. For each patient, the CD138-negative bone marrow sample underwent paired RNA-seq and IR-seq. TCR libraries were built from roughly 400 ng RNA with the Immunoverse kit, using molecular barcoded adaptors covering alpha/delta and beta/gamma chains. TCR library preparation was performed with the same RNA that was used for transcriptome sequencing. Sequencing of the TCR libraries was done on an Illumina HiSeq 4000 with 2 x 150 cycles. For the original study's pipeline: With MiXCR, TCR reads were aligned to human V, D, J and C references and assembled into CDR3 clonotypes, with quality filtering and error correction included. Clonotype counts and gene usage diversity were analyzed with the tcR package in R. For inspection of raw mapping reads, RNA-seq reads were mapped by STAR aligner version 2.5.3a onto GRCh37 of the human genome. IR-seq fastq files were randomly downsampled with Seqtk 1.3 to test the effect of sequencing depth on detected clonotypes. TCRdb reran the public reads through fastp at Q25 and MiXCR, keeping productive beta chains. Identical CDR3 proteins give one entry, which carries the most common genes and DNA. V and J calls and clone size were set by TCRdb, not the authors. The sample table shows about 90,000 distinct CDR3 sequences, and roughly an eighth are seen once. Together, the top ten hold about 15% of the sample.

This clonotype was detected many times. What antigen it recognizes has not been identified. An end of the junction does not agree with germline; a read error may underlie this. Sequences were obtained from a population of CD138-negative cells sorted from bone marrow. Explained via the paper, the cell subset or site label denotes: bone marrow mononuclear cells depleted of CD138+ plasma/myeloma cells by negative magnetic selection. This TCR was recovered from a donor at least 40 years old with multiple myeloma. The V and J genes are TRBV3-1 and TRBJ2-1; 15 nucleotides in the junction match TRBD2. DNA sequence: TGTGCCAGCAGCCAAGGGACTAGCGGGAGGGCCGGGTACAGTGAGCAGTTCTTC. Translated, it reads CASSQGTSGRAGYSEQFF.